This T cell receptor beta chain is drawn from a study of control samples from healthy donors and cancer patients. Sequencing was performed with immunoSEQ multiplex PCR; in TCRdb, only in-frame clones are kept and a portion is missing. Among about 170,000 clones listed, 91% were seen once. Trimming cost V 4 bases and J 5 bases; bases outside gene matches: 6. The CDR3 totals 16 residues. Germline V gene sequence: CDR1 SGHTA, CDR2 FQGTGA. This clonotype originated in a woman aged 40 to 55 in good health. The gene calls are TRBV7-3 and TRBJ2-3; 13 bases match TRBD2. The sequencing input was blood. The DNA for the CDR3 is TGTGCCAGCAGCTCGGGACTAGCGGGGTTGGGAGATACGCAGTATTTT. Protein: CASSSGLAGLGDTQYF. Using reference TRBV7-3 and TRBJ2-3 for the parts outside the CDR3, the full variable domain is GAGVSQTPSNKVTEKGKYVELRCDPISGHTALYWYRQSLGQGPEFLIYFQGTGAADDSGLPNDRFFAVRPEGSVSTLKIQRTERGDSAVYLCASSSGLAGLGDTQYFGPGTRLTVL.